The rows below give T cell receptor beta chains drawn from one sample of a study of T cells after yellow fever vaccination. TCRdb reprocessed the 5' RACE reads via MiXCR and lists one record per CDR3 protein. Of 250,000 to 300,000 distinct CDR3 sequences listed, around 9.3% are singletons. Sequenced here: CD4+ T cells sorted from PBMCs, sampled 5 days after the yellow fever booster vaccination. The receptor source for this set is a man aged 18-30 years who received the YFV17D yellow fever vaccine. The CDR3 runs from the conserved cysteine through the conserved F or W.

v_call cdr3_aa
TRBV5-1 CASSLGVTWTGLVYGYTF
TRBV4-3 CASSQLLQGTGGYTF
TRBV3-1 CASSQDSPRYGYTF
TRBV5-1 CASSRRDRVMDTQYF
TRBV7-2 CASSFAGVDTQYF
TRBV3-1 CASSQEDRVSKLFF
TRBV2 CAGGTQANTEAFF
TRBV4-3 CASSQGSGGAADTQYF
TRBV20-1 CSASEAGGPTNEQFF
TRBV5-1 CASSLVGLLPSGEQFF
TRBV6-2/TRBV6-3 CASSYSLRMAFF
TRBV6-2/TRBV6-3 CASSFETGGYGYTF
TRBV20-1 CSAQQGNYNSPLHF
TRBV7-6 CASSLSPLVREQYF
TRBV7-9 CASSLRQQETQYF
TRBV6-1 CASLAGWSEPGELFF
TRBV5-1 CASRPGTSGFSTDTQYF
TRBV20-1 CSVSGGSLSYEQYF
TRBV10-3 CAISGTSGGNTQYF
TRBV12-3/TRBV12-4 CASRRQGSGELFF
TRBV6-2/TRBV6-3 CASSTGTGRLVYGYTF
TRBV18 CASSPFRQGAQETQYF
TRBV20-1 CSARWGGEGQPQHF
TRBV5-1 CASSADRGGEKLFF
TRBV5-1 CASGTAERETQYF
TRBV5-1 CASRAGERYGYTF
TRBV4-1 CASSLREGAGYSPLHF
TRBV7-2 CASSSLPGFSTGELFF
TRBV24-1 CATSDLGRGSTDTQYF
TRBV9 CASSVEGPLNIQYF
TRBV15 CATSRGTGQPQHF
TRBV18 CASSLDGRGAFF
TRBV10-3 CAISDYKETQYF
TRBV20-1 CSARPLGPMSTDTQYF
TRBV20-1 CSAPSRFNEKLFF
TRBV11-2 CASSLDQGAGGELFF
TRBV7-8 CASRSVIWGTNTGELFF
TRBV5-1 CASSFGTRNIQYF
TRBV7-9 CASTPADTQYF
TRBV6-5 CASSLRGGNYNEQFF
TRBV6-2/TRBV6-3 CASRNRVAGANVLTF
TRBV30 CAWSGGGDQPQHF
TRBV7-7 CASSLDINQPQHF
TRBV12-3/TRBV12-4 CASSLIAGGTDTQYF
TRBV6-5 CASSYSGVVGELFF
TRBV3-1 CASSQVGGGETDTQYF
TRBV7-2 CASSLGPYSGANVLTF
TRBV18 CASSPELGNQPQHF
TRBV18 CASSPATGGLGNTIYF
TRBV7-2 CASSDALGRRFF
TRBV7-9 CASSLGRGRGNTIYF
TRBV4-1 CASSQGGQGYTQYF
TRBV24-1 CATSDLEFSPGVDSPLHF
TRBV5-1 CASSSEGRGSNTGELFF
TRBV15 CATSRDSGASEKLFF
TRBV30 CAWRSGGWTGELFF
TRBV20-1 CSARPDRAGANVLTF
TRBV5-1 CASSWTSGRGTEAFF
TRBV6-1 CASSDRQPDTQYF
TRBV6-2/TRBV6-3 CASSRGLGGPYQETQYF